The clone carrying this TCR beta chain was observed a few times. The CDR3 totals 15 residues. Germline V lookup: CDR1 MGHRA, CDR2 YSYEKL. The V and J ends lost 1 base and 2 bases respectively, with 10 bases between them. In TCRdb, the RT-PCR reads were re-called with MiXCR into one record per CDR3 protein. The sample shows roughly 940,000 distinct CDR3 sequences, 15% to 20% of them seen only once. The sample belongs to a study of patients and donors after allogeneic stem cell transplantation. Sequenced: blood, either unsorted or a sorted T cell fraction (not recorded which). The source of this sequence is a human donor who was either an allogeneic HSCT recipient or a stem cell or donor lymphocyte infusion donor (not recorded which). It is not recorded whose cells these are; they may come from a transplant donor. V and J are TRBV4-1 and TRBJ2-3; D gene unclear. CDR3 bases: TGCGCCAGCAGCCAAGTTGGGCTTAACACAGATACGCAGTATTTT. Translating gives CASSQVGLNTDTQYF.